The 22 T cell receptor beta chains reported below all come from one sample, sequenced in a study of T cells expressing NK-cell markers. TCRdb reanalyzed the 5' RACE reads and collapses them to one entry per CDR3 protein, without DNA. This repertoire comprises some 340,000 distinct CDR3 sequences; its ten largest clones make up 5% to 5.5%. The sequenced material came from blood T cells: a sorted CD56 or NKG2C T cell subset, CD4+ or CD8+ T cells, or bulk PBMC T cells (not recorded which). These receptors were obtained from a man between 18 and 69 years old in good health.

V and J are TRBV12-5 and TRBJ2-3; TCRdb returns TRBD1, unconfirmable since there is no DNA. CDR3 length equals 15 residues. Germline V CDR1 and CDR2: LGHNT, FRNRAP. CDR3 in amino acids: CASGPGTGGTDTQYF. The complete variable domain, with remaining parts taken from reference TRBV12-5 and TRBJ2-3, reads DARVTQTPRHKVTEMGQEVTMRCQPILGHNTVFWYRQTMMQGLELLAYFRNRAPLDDSGMPKDRFSAEMPDATLATLKIQPSEPRDSAVYFCASGPGTGGTDTQYFGPGTRLTVL.

The chain links TRBV13 to TRBJ2-6; as DNA is missing, the TRBD2 call by TCRdb cannot be tested. Germline V gene data show CDR1 as PRHDT and CDR2 as FYEKMQ (reference sequence). This CDR3 is built from 18 residues. The CDR3 spells CASSLGGPSWRGANVLTF.

This rearrangement joins TRBV29-1 to TRBJ2-7; TCRdb proposes TRBD1, but this gene call is untestable without DNA. The CDR3 loop spans 16 amino acids. Germline V gene lookup returns CDR1 SQVTM and CDR2 ANQGSEA. CDR3 sequence reads: CSVEVAGPNFSYEQYF.

The chain links TRBV6-5 to TRBJ1-3. This CDR3 spans 12 amino acids. Germline loops: CDR1 MNHEY, CDR2 SVGAGI. The CDR3 here is CASIGGGNTIYF.

The J gene is TRBJ1-5, the V gene TRBV2. Germline V gives CDR1 SNHLY, CDR2 FYNNEI. The CDR3 contains 13 residues. This chain's CDR3 is CASSDTNHQPQHF.

The V gene is TRBV15, the J gene TRBJ2-1; TCRdb reports TRBD2, a call that lacks DNA to check it against. Germline loops: CDR1 LNHNV, CDR2 YYDKDF (reference sequence). CDR3 length: 16 residues. CDR3 residues: CATSRGRRGLLDEQFF.

This rearrangement joins TRBV11-2 to TRBJ2-5; checking the TCRdb D call of TRBD2 is not possible without DNA. This CDR3 spans 13 amino acids. Germline V CDR1 and CDR2: SGHAT, FQNNGV. This chain's CDR3 is CASSWWGGETQYF.

This chain connects TRBV20-1 to TRBJ1-2; there is no DNA to check the TCRdb D call of TRBD1. Germline lookup yields CDR1 DFQATT and CDR2 SNEGSKA (reference sequence). This CDR3 region has 14 residues. CDR3 loop: CSARADRTGDGYTF.

The V and J genes are TRBV7-2 and TRBJ2-3; the TCRdb call, TRBD1, lacks DNA for checking. Per the germline V gene, CDR1 is SGHTA and CDR2 is FQGNSA. This CDR3 region has 17 residues. The CDR3 protein is CASSLHFVGTGGGTQYF.

The chain couples TRBV29-1 to TRBJ1-1. The CDR3 contains 12 residues. The germline V gene encodes CDR1 SQVTM and CDR2 ANQGSEA. The CDR3: CSGVSVQREAFF.

The chain recombines TRBV3-1 with TRBJ1-1. CDR3 length: 12 amino acids. The V gene's germline CDR1 is LGHDT and CDR2 YNNKEL (reference sequence). CDR3 residues: CASSRSSSEAFF.

This CDR3 reads CASREGLAGFTDTQYF. The genes are TRBV5-1 and TRBJ2-3; checking the TCRdb D call of TRBD2 is not possible without DNA. The germline gives CDR1 SGHRS, CDR2 YFSETQ. The CDR3 extends over 16 amino acids.

The J gene is TRBJ2-2, the V gene TRBV6-1. The germline V gene has CDR1 MNHNS and CDR2 SASEGT. The CDR3 is 14 residues long. CDR3 amino acids: CASSDVSNTGELFF.

This sequence joins TRBV5-6 and TRBJ2-3; the D gene TCRdb calls, TRBD2, cannot be checked with no DNA. Germline V gene sequence: CDR1 SGHDT, CDR2 YYEEEE. The CDR3 is 18 amino acids. The CDR3: CASSSLTYGPTNTDTQYF.

This rearrangement joins TRBV27 to TRBJ1-2; absent DNA, TCRdb's TRBD1 call cannot be checked. Germline V lookup: CDR1 MNHEY, CDR2 SMNVEV (reference sequence). CDR3 length equals 15 residues. The CDR3 sequence: CASSLRGRVRYGYTF.

The rearrangement joins TRBV6-1 to TRBJ2-1; the D gene TCRdb calls, TRBD1, cannot be checked with no DNA. Germline CDR1 is MNHNS and CDR2 is SASEGT. The CDR3 spans 14 residues. The CDR3 protein is CASLRDRSLNEQFF.

The V and J genes are TRBV6-1 and TRBJ2-7; TCRdb selects TRBD1, and the lack of DNA leaves this call unchecked. The CDR3 is made up of 14 amino acids. The germline gives CDR1 MNHNS, CDR2 SASEGT. CDR3 in amino acids: CASSGGLVSYEQYF.

This chain connects TRBV24-1 to TRBJ2-1. CDR1 and CDR2 (germline): KGHDR, SFDVKD. The CDR3 extends over 16 amino acids. This CDR3 reads CATSSGTSVSYNEQFF.

The rearrangement joins TRBV9 to TRBJ2-5; with no DNA, the TCRdb D assignment of TRBD1 cannot be verified. CDR3 length: 18 amino acids. Germline CDR1 and CDR2: SGDLS and YYNGEE. The CDR3 here is CASSVYPTSGTGKETQYF.

This chain uses TRBV20-1 with TRBJ2-1; TCRdb returns TRBD1, unconfirmable since there is no DNA. The CDR3 spans 12 residues. CDR1 is DFQATT and CDR2 is SNEGSKA in the germline V gene (reference sequence). The CDR3 sequence: CSAREQVREQFF.

This chain joins TRBV7-8 and TRBJ1-2. The germline V gene has CDR1 SGHVS and CDR2 FQNEAQ. The CDR3 length is 13 residues. CDR3 protein: CASSFGGGGGYTF.

The chain joins TRBV11-2 to TRBJ2-5; TCRdb returns TRBD2, unconfirmable since there is no DNA. From germline, CDR1 is SGHAT and CDR2 FQNNGV. CDR3 length equals 16 residues. The CDR3 sequence: CASSYQGPGPQETQYF.